The sequence of this T cell receptor beta chain was determined in a study of Graves' ophthalmopathy and Graves' hyperthyroidism. This clonotype was counted many times. Its antigen is still unknown. The authors amplified TCR beta CDR3 regions, and they did so from RNA transcripts for repertoire sequencing. Second-round multiplex PCR followed a first-round RT-PCR using HTBI primers. Each CDR3 protein is one row after TCRdb ran MiXCR on the multiplex PCR reads. This sample yields 400,000 to 450,000 distinct CDR3 sequences, of which over 20% are seen a single time; approximately 3% belongs to the top ten. Overall study results and limits: With over 85% sensitivity and roughly 76% specificity, a 13-signature model separated ophthalmopathy from stable hyperthyroidism. A majority of expanded thyroid clonotypes exceeding 0.001 frequency were likewise present in blood.

Germline loops: CDR1 SGHAT, CDR2 FQNNGV. Trimming stripped 5 bases from V and 3 bases from J, with 14 bases between. The CDR3 covers 14 residues. Participants with hyperthyroidism, aged 18 to 65, were newly diagnosed with under 2 months' duration. This chain uses TRBV11-2 with TRBJ2-7, with D unresolved. The sample comprised peripheral blood. This sequence was found in a woman younger than 35 with stable Graves' hyperthyroidism. This chain's CDR3 is CASSPPAFSYEQYF. The CDR3 DNA sequence: TGTGCCAGCAGCCCGCCCGCTTTTAGCTACGAGCAGTACTTC.